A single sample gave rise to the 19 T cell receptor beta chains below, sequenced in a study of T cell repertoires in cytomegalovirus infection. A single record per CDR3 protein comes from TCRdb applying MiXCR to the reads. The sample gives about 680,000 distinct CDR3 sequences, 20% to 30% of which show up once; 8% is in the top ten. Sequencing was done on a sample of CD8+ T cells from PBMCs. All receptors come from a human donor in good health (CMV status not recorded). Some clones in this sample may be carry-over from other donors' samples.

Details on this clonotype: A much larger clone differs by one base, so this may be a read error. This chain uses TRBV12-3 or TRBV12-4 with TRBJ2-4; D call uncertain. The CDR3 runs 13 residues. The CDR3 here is CANSLGKGNIQYF. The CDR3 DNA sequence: TGTGCCAACAGTTTAGGGAAGGGCAACATTCAGTACTTC.

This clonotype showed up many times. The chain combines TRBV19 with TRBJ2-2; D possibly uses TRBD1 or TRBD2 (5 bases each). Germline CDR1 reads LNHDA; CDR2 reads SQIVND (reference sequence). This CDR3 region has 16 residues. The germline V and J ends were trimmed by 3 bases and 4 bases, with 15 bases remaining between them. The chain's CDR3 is CASSIIGAVLTGELFF. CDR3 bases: TGTGCCAGTAGTATTATCGGGGCCGTCCTCACCGGGGAGCTGTTTTTT.

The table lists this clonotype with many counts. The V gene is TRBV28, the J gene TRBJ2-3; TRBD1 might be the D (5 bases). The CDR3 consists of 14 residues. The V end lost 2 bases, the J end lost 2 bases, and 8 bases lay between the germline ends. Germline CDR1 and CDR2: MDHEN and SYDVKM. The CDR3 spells CASSLDSNTDTQYF. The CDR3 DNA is TGTGCCAGCAGTTTAGACAGCAACACAGATACGCAGTATTTT.

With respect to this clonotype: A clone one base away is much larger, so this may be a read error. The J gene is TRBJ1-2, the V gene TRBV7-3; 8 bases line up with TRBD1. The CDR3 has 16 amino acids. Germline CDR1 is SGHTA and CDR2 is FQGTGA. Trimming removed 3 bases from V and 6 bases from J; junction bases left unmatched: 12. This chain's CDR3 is CASSLSGAGGSDGYTF. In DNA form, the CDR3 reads TGTGCCAGCAGCTTGTCCGGGGCAGGGGGCTCAGATGGCTACACCTTC.

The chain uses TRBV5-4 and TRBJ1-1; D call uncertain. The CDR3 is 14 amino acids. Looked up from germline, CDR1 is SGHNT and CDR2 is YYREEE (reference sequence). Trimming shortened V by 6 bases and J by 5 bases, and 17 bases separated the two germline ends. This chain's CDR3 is CASTLRGSETEAFF. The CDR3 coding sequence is TGTGCCAGCACCCTGAGAGGGTCCGAAACTGAAGCTTTCTTT.

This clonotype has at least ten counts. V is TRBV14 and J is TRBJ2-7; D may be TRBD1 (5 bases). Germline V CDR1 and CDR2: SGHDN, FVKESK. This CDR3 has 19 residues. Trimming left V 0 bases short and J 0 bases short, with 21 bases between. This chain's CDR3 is CASSQDVSPSGSYSYEQYF. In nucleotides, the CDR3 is TGTGCCAGCAGCCAAGATGTCAGCCCATCAGGGTCCTACTCCTACGAGCAGTACTTC.

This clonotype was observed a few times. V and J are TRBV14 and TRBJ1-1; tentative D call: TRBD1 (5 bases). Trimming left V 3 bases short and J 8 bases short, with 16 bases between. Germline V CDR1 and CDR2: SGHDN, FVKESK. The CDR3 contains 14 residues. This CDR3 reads CASSQYRTHWEAFF. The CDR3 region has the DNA TGTGCCAGCAGCCAGTACAGGACCCACTGGGAAGCTTTCTTT.

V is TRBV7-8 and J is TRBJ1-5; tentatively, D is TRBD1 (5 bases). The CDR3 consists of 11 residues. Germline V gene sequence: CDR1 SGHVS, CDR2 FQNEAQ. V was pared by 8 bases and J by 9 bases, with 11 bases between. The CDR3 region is CASGEGRPQHF. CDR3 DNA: TGTGCCAGCGGCGAGGGGCGGCCCCAGCATTTT.

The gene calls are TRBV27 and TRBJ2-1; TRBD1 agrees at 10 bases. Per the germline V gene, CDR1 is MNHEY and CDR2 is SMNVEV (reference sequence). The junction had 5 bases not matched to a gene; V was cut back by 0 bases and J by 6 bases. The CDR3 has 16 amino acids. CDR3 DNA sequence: TGTGCCAGCAGTTTATCCGTCGGACAGGGGGTCAATGAGCAGTTCTTC. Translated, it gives CASSLSVGQGVNEQFF.

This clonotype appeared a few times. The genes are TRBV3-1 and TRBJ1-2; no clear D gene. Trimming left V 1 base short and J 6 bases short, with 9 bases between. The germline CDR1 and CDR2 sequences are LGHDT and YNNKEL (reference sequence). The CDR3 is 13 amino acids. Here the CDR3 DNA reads TGTGCCAGCAGCCAAGGCACGCGAGATGGCTACACCTTC. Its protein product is CASSQGTRDGYTF.

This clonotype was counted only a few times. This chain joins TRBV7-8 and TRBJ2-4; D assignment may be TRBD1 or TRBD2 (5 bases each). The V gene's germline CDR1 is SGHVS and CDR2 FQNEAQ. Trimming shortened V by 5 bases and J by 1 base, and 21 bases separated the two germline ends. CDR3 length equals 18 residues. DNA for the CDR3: TGTGCCAGCAGCCTAGGTCCGGGACCCTATGGGGCCAAAAACATTCAGTACTTC. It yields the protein CASSLGPGPYGAKNIQYF.

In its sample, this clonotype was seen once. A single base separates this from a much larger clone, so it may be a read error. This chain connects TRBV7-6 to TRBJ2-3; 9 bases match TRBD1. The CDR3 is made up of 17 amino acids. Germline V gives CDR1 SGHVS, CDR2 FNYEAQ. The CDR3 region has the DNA TGTGTCAGCAGCCTTATGCGGACAGGGGATCTCACAGATACGCAGTATTTT. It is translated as CVSSLMRTGDLTDTQYF.

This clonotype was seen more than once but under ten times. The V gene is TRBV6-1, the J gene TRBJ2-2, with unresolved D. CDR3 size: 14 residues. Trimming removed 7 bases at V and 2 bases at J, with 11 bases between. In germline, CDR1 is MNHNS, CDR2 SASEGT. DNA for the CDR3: TGTGCCAGCAATTTCATTCCCAACACCGGGGAGCTGTTTTTT. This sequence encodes CASNFIPNTGELFF.

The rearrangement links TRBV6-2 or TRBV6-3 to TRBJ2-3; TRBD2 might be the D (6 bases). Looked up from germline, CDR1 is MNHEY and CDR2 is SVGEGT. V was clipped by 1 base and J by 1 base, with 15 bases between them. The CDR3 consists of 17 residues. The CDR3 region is CASSYWGTEARTDTQYF. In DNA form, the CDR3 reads TGTGCCAGCAGTTACTGGGGGACTGAAGCCCGCACAGATACGCAGTATTTT.

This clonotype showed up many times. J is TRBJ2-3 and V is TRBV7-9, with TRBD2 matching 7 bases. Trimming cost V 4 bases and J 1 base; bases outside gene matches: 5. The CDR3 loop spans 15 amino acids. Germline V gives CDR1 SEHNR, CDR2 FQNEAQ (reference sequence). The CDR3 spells CASSSLADRTDTQYF. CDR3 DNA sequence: TGTGCCAGCAGCTCCCTAGCGGATCGCACAGATACGCAGTATTTT.

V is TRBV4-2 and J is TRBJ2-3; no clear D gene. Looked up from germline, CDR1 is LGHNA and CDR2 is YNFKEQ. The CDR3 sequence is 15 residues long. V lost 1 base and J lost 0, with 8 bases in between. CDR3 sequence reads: CASSQGGLSTDTQYF. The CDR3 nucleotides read TGTGCCAGCAGCCAAGGAGGCCTCAGCACAGATACGCAGTATTTT.

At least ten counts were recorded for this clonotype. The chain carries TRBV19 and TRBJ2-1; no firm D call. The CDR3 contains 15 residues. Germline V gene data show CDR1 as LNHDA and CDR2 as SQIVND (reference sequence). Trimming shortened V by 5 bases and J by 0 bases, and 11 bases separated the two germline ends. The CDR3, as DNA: TGTGCCAGTAGTTTCTCTGACGACTCCTACAATGAGCAGTTCTTC. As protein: CASSFSDDSYNEQFF.

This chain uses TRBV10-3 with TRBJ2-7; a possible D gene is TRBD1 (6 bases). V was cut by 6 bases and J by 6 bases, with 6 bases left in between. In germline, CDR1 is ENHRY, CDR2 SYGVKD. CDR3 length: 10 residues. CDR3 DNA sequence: TGTGCCATCAGGGGGGCCGAGCAGTACTTC. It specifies CAIRGAEQYF.

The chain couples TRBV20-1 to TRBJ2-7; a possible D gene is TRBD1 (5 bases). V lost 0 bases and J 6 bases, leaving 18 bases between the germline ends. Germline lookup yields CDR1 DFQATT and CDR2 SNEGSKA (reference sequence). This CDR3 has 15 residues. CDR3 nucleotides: TGCAGTGCTAGAGATAGGGGTTCAAGGCTGGCCGAGCAGTACGTC. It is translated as CSARDRGSRLAEQYV.